The 10 T cell receptor beta chains below all came from one sample that was sequenced in a study of T-cell reconstitution after alpha-beta-depleted transplantation in children. It was with unique molecular identifiers that the TCRbeta library was prepared. TCRdb fed the PCR reads into MiXCR, producing one record per CDR3 protein. The sample yields 600,000 to 700,000 distinct CDR3 sequences, approximately 17% seen once. The sequencing used PBMCs from the stem cell graft donor, collected from the stem cell graft. The receptors shown here come from a human donor who donated a stem cell graft to a child with acute myeloid leukemia.

This clonotype was counted ten times or more. The chain joins TRBV20-1 to TRBJ1-5; D not resolved. CDR3 length: 16 residues. Per germline, CDR1 DFQATT and CDR2 SNEGSKA (reference sequence). V lost 5 bases and J 0 bases, leaving 17 bases between the germline ends. CDR3 bases: TGCAGTGCTGTCCGTGTTGACCTTTATAGCAATCAGCCCCAGCATTTT. Translated, it gives CSAVRVDLYSNQPQHF.

This clonotype was observed at least ten times. This rearrangement joins TRBV20-1 to TRBJ2-7; no clear D gene. Germline values: CDR1 DFQATT, CDR2 SNEGSKA (reference sequence). CDR3 size: 13 residues. V shed 6 bases and J shed 5 bases, with 17 bases lying between them. Here the CDR3 reads CSASGSVSNEQYF. Written as DNA, the CDR3 is TGCAGTGCAAGTGGATCAGTTAGCAACGAGCAGTACTTC.

This clonotype has more than one count but fewer than ten. CDR3 nucleotide sequence: TGTGCCAGCAGCTTTACACCGAGCGAGCAGTACTTC. Its protein product is CASSFTPSEQYF. The V gene is TRBV7-7, the J gene TRBJ2-7, with no clear D. CDR3 length: 12 residues. V lost 3 bases and J 6 bases, leaving 9 bases between the germline ends. The V gene's germline CDR1 is SSHAT and CDR2 FNYEAQ (reference sequence).

The CDR3 reads CASSLEAREETQYF. In DNA, the CDR3 is TGCGCCAGCAGCTTGGAGGCCAGGGAGGAGACCCAGTACTTC. V is TRBV5-1 and J is TRBJ2-5, with D perhaps assigned TRBD1 or TRBD2 (5 bases each). V lost 0 bases, J lost 5 bases, and 11 bases lay in between. This CDR3 has 14 amino acids. Germline V CDR1 and CDR2: SGHRS, YFSETQ.

The chain carries TRBV6-2 or TRBV6-3 and TRBJ1-2; a possible D gene is TRBD1 (5 bases). Germline CDR1 and CDR2: MNHEY and SVGEGT. The CDR3 runs 13 residues. V lost 2 bases, J lost 8 bases, and 12 bases lay in between. The CDR3 region has the DNA TGTGCCAGCAGTTACACCCTTAGGGGCGGCTACACCTTC. It specifies CASSYTLRGGYTF.

This clonotype was detected many times. The V gene is TRBV15, the J gene TRBJ2-3, with 7 bases that match TRBD2. Germline CDR1 reads LNHNV; CDR2 reads YYDKDF (reference sequence). After removal of 0 bases from V and 4 bases from J, the junction contained 10 bases not matched to a gene. CDR3 size: 17 residues. This chain's CDR3 is CATSRDGLADPPDTQYF. CDR3 nucleotide sequence: TGTGCCACCAGCAGAGATGGGCTAGCGGATCCCCCAGATACGCAGTATTTT. Full variable domain (outside the CDR3, taken from reference TRBV15 and TRBJ2-3): DAMVIQNPRYQVTQFGKPVTLSCSQTLNHNVMYWYQQKSSQAPKLLFHYYDKDFNNEADTPDNFQSRRPNTSFCFLDIRSPGLGDTAMYLCATSRDGLADPPDTQYFGPGTRLTVL.

Comments on this clonotype: This clone may be a read error of a much larger clone one base away. The chain uses TRBV20-1 and TRBJ2-3; 13 bases are shared with TRBD2. Trimming removed 0 bases from V and 1 base from J; junction bases left unmatched: 7. The CDR3 loop spans 18 amino acids. CDR1 is DFQATT and CDR2 is SNEGSKA in the germline V gene (reference sequence). CDR3 amino acids: CSARDLLAGGRCTDTQYF. The CDR3 DNA reads as TGCAGTGCTAGAGATTTACTAGCGGGGGGGCGCTGCACAGATACGCAGTATTTT.

At least ten counts were recorded for this clonotype. The V call is TRBV20-1, the J call TRBJ1-2; no reliable D call. The CDR3 length is 11 residues. Deletions cut 8 bases from V and 8 bases from J, with 15 bases between. Germline loops: CDR1 DFQATT, CDR2 SNEGSKA (reference sequence). CDR3 protein: CSPGSSAGYTF. The CDR3 bases are TGCAGTCCTGGGAGCTCGGCCGGCTACACCTTC.

This sequence joins TRBV20-1 and TRBJ2-7, with TRBD1 matching over 9 bases. From germline, CDR1 is DFQATT and CDR2 SNEGSKA (reference sequence). The junction had 9 bases not matched to a gene; V was cut back by 6 bases and J by 0 bases. There are 15 residues in the CDR3. The CDR3, as DNA: TGCAGTGCAAGCAGACCGGGACAGGGCTCCTACGAGCAGTACTTC. Encoded protein: CSASRPGQGSYEQYF.

This clonotype was found many times. The J gene is TRBJ1-1, the V gene TRBV6-5, with no clear D. There are 14 residues in the CDR3. Germline CDR1 MNHEY, CDR2 SVGAGI. V was cut by 3 bases and J by 5 bases, with 13 bases left in between. In DNA, the CDR3 is TGTGCCAGCAGTTATGGGGTAGTGGGTACTGAAGCTTTCTTT. It codes for CASSYGVVGTEAFF.